This passage covers 27 T cell receptor beta chains from one sample sequenced in a study of radiotherapy plus CTLA-4 blockade in lung cancer. Assay: immunoSEQ multiplex PCR; the TCRdb copy retains only in-frame clones and omits some. The repertoire holds some 40,000 clones, with 60% to 80% as singletons. The specimen was peripheral blood, collected from a patient treated with radiotherapy plus ipilimumab. The receptor source for this set is a human donor with non-small cell lung cancer that progressed on radiotherapy plus ipilimumab.

The V gene is TRBV6-5, the J gene TRBJ2-2; D remains unclear. Germline CDR1 reads MNHEY; CDR2 reads SVGAGI. Deletions cut 0 bases from V and 5 bases from J, with 10 bases between. This CDR3 is 15 amino acids long. The DNA for the CDR3 is TGTGCCAGCAGTTACTCGTCCGCCACTACCGGGGAGCTGTTTTTT. Amino acid sequence: CASSYSSATTGELFF.

The genes are TRBV19 and TRBJ1-2; TRBD1 matches 7 bases. The CDR3 runs to 14 residues. With V trimmed by 5 bases and J by 8 bases, 11 bases remained unmatched. The germline CDR1 and CDR2 sequences are LNHDA and SQIVND (reference sequence). This CDR3 reads CASSVQGPPGGYTF. Written as DNA, the CDR3 is TGTGCCAGTAGTGTACAGGGGCCACCCGGGGGCTACACCTTC.

The chain recombines TRBV2 with TRBJ1-5; tentative D call: TRBD1 (6 bases). The germline V and J ends were trimmed by 3 bases and 0 bases, with 12 bases remaining between them. Germline-derived CDR1 and CDR2 are SNHLY and FYNNEI. The CDR3 contains 16 residues. CDR3: CASSEDRIYSNQPQHF. CDR3 DNA: TGTGCCAGCAGTGAGGACAGAATTTATAGCAATCAGCCCCAGCATTTT.

CDR3 sequence reads: CASSQGQGASQPQHF. The CDR3 DNA follows: TGTGCCAGCAGCCAGGGTCAGGGGGCGTCTCAGCCCCAGCATTTT. The V and J genes are TRBV9 and TRBJ1-5; the match to TRBD1 covers 8 bases. The V segment lost 4 bases and the J segment 6 bases; nucleotides outside the gene matches: 9. The CDR3 consists of 15 residues. The germline V gene has CDR1 SGDLS and CDR2 YYNGEE.

The chain links TRBV19 to TRBJ1-1; D perhaps matches TRBD1 (6 bases). Germline CDR1 is LNHDA and CDR2 is SQIVND (reference sequence). V lost 1 base and J lost 8, with 11 bases in between. The CDR3 contains 13 residues. The CDR3 spells CASSIGQAPEAFF. The CDR3 bases are TGTGCCAGTAGTATAGGACAGGCGCCGGAAGCTTTCTTT.

The gene calls are TRBV9 and TRBJ2-1; 9 bases align to TRBD1. The CDR3 extends over 15 amino acids. V was pared by 0 bases and J by 6 bases, with 4 bases of the junction left unmatched. The V gene's germline CDR1 is SGDLS and CDR2 YYNGEE. The CDR3 is CASSVEGQGGNEQFF. CDR3 in DNA: TGTGCCAGCAGCGTAGAGGGACAGGGAGGCAATGAGCAGTTCTTC.

This clone was counted a single time. V gene TRBV27 combines with J gene TRBJ2-2, with TRBD2 matching 7 bases. In germline, CDR1 is MNHEY, CDR2 SMNVEV (reference sequence). The trim removed 7 bases at V and 9 bases at J, leaving 8 bases unmatched. The CDR3 runs 13 residues. CDR3 sequence reads: CASIPRGERELFF. The CDR3 DNA reads as TGTGCCAGCATCCCCCGGGGGGAACGGGAGCTGTTTTTT.

V usage is TRBV6-6 and J usage is TRBJ1-5, with D possibly TRBD1 on 6 matching bases. Germline CDR1 reads MNHNY; CDR2 reads SVGAGI (reference sequence). V was trimmed by 4 bases and J by 3 bases, leaving 16 bases between them. This CDR3 contains 16 residues. CDR3 region: CASSWTDWYDNQPQHF. The CDR3 DNA follows: TGTGCCAGCAGTTGGACAGATTGGTATGACAATCAGCCCCAGCATTTT.

This rearrangement joins TRBV5-1 to TRBJ1-2; maybe TRBD1 (6 bases). This CDR3 region has 13 residues. Germline values: CDR1 SGHRS, CDR2 YFSETQ. Trimming removed 4 bases at V and 3 bases at J, with 10 bases between. CDR3 nucleotides: TGCGCCAGCAGCCCGTGGACAGACTATGGCTACACCTTC. Translating gives CASSPWTDYGYTF.

The chain joins TRBV27 to TRBJ2-1; 11 bases align to TRBD1. Germline values: CDR1 MNHEY, CDR2 SMNVEV (reference sequence). Trimming took 4 bases from V and 9 from J; bases not matched to a gene: 11. The CDR3 spans 16 residues. DNA of the CDR3: TGTGCCAGCAGTTCCTATTCGGACAGGGGGCAGGGTGAGCAGTTCTTC. Amino acid sequence: CASSSYSDRGQGEQFF.

Comment on this clone: One end of the junction varies from germline; a read error may be responsible. Additional DNA sequences in this sample encode the identical CDR3. This chain links TRBV6-5 with TRBJ1-6; D gene unclear. In germline, CDR1 is MNHEY, CDR2 SVGAGI. The CDR3 is 14 residues long. CDR3 loop: CASSLTRVGSPLHF. CDR3 in DNA: TGTGCTAGCAGTTTAACCCGGGTGGGTTCACCCCTCCACTTT.

The rearrangement joins TRBV10-2 to TRBJ2-5; 9 nucleotides line up with TRBD2. There are 13 residues in the CDR3. Germline trimming cut 5 bases from V and 6 bases from J; bases unmatched to any gene: 4. Germline CDR1 reads WSHSY; CDR2 reads SAAADI. The CDR3 is CASSSAGGKTQYF. Here the CDR3 DNA reads TGCGCCAGCAGTTCCGCGGGGGGGAAGACCCAGTACTTC.

The chain links TRBV6-1 to TRBJ1-5, with 8 bases identical to TRBD1. Germline-derived CDR1 and CDR2 are MNHNS and SASEGT. V shed 7 bases, J shed 8 bases, and the junction held 7 bases outside the gene matches. The CDR3 length is 13 residues. The CDR3 bases are TGTGCCAGCACTTGGACAGGGTTTGAGCCCCAGCATTTT. Translating it yields CASTWTGFEPQHF.

The chain couples TRBV6-1 to TRBJ2-2; 12 nucleotides line up with TRBD2. V shed 3 bases, J shed 4 bases, and the junction held 0 bases outside the gene matches. Germline loops: CDR1 MNHNS, CDR2 SASEGT. The CDR3 is 15 amino acids. The CDR3 loop reads CASSEGLAGTGELFF. The DNA for the CDR3 is TGTGCCAGCAGTGAGGGACTAGCGGGCACCGGGGAGCTGTTTTTT.

This clone was detected a few times. The CDR3 nucleotides read TGTGCCAGCAGCGGAGGGGGACTAGCGGGGGGGGCAGATACGCAGTATTTT. This translates into CASSGGGLAGGADTQYF. The chain uses TRBV9 and TRBJ2-3, with 16 bases matching TRBD2. The CDR3 has 17 residues. Trimming at V came to 3 bases and at J to 4 bases, leaving 5 bases not matched to a gene. Germline V gives CDR1 SGDLS, CDR2 YYNGEE. Supplemented by reference TRBV9 and TRBJ2-3, the full variable domain reads DSGVTQTPKHLITATGQRVTLRCSPRSGDLSVYWYQQSLDQGLQFLIQYYNGEERAKGNILERFSAQQFPDLHSELNLSSLELGDSALYFCASSGGGLAGGADTQYFGPGTRLTVL.

The rearrangement uses TRBV7-2 and TRBJ1-2; 9 bases match TRBD1. V lost 5 bases to trimming and J lost 1 base; unmatched junction nucleotides: 5. Germline V gene data show CDR1 as SGHTA and CDR2 as FQGNSA. The CDR3 spans 15 residues. CDR3 nucleotide sequence: TGTGCCAGCAGCCCGGACAGGGGCCATAACTATGGCTACACCTTC. This encodes CASSPDRGHNYGYTF.

The chain links TRBV5-4 to TRBJ1-2; 7 bases are shared with TRBD1. Trimming took 4 bases from V and 2 from J; bases not matched to a gene: 5. This CDR3 spans 14 amino acids. The germline gives CDR1 SGHNT, CDR2 YYREEE (reference sequence). The CDR3 bases are TGTGCCAGCAGCGGGGACAGCCTAAACTATGGCTACACCTTC. Translation: CASSGDSLNYGYTF.

In regard to this clone: One end of the junction is discordant with germline, which a read error may explain. Additional DNA sequences in this sample encode the identical CDR3. This chain links TRBV18 with TRBJ2-6; a possible D gene is TRBD2 (6 bases). Germline V gene data show CDR1 as KGHSH and CDR2 as LQKENI. The CDR3 contains 17 residues. The CDR3 coding sequence is TGTGCCAGCTCACCACGGGGGGACCCCTTTGGGGCCAACGTCCTGACCTTC. Its protein product is CASSPRGDPFGANVLTF.

The DNA for the CDR3 is TGTGCCACCAGCAGAGGTCCGGACTCGAACACCGGGGAGCTGTTTTTT. This codes for CATSRGPDSNTGELFF. This chain joins TRBV15 and TRBJ2-2; D might be TRBD2 (5 bases). The CDR3 extends over 16 amino acids. The germline CDR1 and CDR2 sequences are LNHNV and YYDKDF (reference sequence). The germline V and J ends were trimmed by 1 base and 0 bases, with 9 bases remaining between them.

This clone counts as medium-sized. This rearrangement joins TRBV29-1 to TRBJ2-1; possible D gene TRBD1, 5 bases. CDR1 is SQVTM and CDR2 is ANQGSEA in the germline V gene. The CDR3 is made up of 16 amino acids. V was trimmed by 1 base and J by 3 bases, leaving 16 bases between them. The CDR3 here is CSVEGLTGRGYNEQFF. CDR3 in DNA: TGCAGCGTTGAAGGTTTAACAGGTAGGGGCTACAATGAGCAGTTCTTC.

J is TRBJ2-5 and V is TRBV2, with TRBD1 matching 9 bases. Germline V gives CDR1 SNHLY, CDR2 FYNNEI. This CDR3 is 13 amino acids long. J lost 7 bases, V lost 10 bases, and 10 bases had no gene match. In DNA form, the CDR3 reads TGTGCCATAGAGACAGGGGGTGGTCGGACCCAGTACTTC. As protein: CAIETGGGRTQYF. Full variable domain (outside the CDR3, taken from reference TRBV2 and TRBJ2-5): EPEVTQTPSHQVTQMGQEVILRCVPISNHLYFYWYRQILGQKVEFLVSFYNNEISEKSEIFDDQFSVERPDGSNFTLKIRSTKLEDSAMYFCAIETGGGRTQYFGPGTRLLVL.

The CDR3 coding sequence is TGTGCCAGCAGCCGAAACCGACAGGGCTCCTACGAGCAGTACTTC. Its translation is CASSRNRQGSYEQYF. V is TRBV5-8 and J is TRBJ2-7; 7 nucleotides match TRBD1. CDR1 is SGHTS and CDR2 is YDEGEE in the germline V gene. The CDR3 contains 15 residues. Unmatched junction bases numbered 7, after V lost 4 bases and J lost 0 bases.

CDR3: CASSQTRAAGANVLTF. The CDR3 DNA follows: TGTGCCAGCAGCCAAACCAGGGCTGCTGGGGCCAACGTCCTGACTTTC. V gene TRBV14 combines with J gene TRBJ2-6, with D possibly being TRBD1 (5 bases). Germline V CDR1 and CDR2: SGHDN, FVKESK. The CDR3 spans 16 residues. Trimming left V 2 bases short and J 2 bases short, with 10 bases between.

The chain has TRBV10-3 and TRBJ1-2, with 10 nucleotides matching TRBD1. The junction had 16 bases not matched to a gene; V was cut back by 3 bases and J by 3 bases. Per germline, CDR1 ENHRY and CDR2 SYGVKD. The CDR3 sequence is 19 residues long. CDR3 nucleotide sequence: TGTGCCATCAGTGACGGGCCCCCGGGACAGGGGTACCATGACTATGGCTACACCTTC. Protein: CAISDGPPGQGYHDYGYTF.

The chain joins TRBV28 to TRBJ2-7; maybe TRBD2 (6 bases). Germline V gene data show CDR1 as MDHEN and CDR2 as SYDVKM. This CDR3 is 15 amino acids long. V was trimmed by 7 bases and J by 0 bases, leaving 16 bases between them. CDR3 region: CASTTPAGGSYEQYF. In DNA, the CDR3 is TGTGCCAGCACCACTCCCGCCGGGGGCTCCTACGAGCAGTACTTC.

The chain combines TRBV2 with TRBJ2-7; no reliable D call. The V end lost 8 bases, the J end lost 5 bases, and 10 bases lay between the germline ends. Germline assignment: CDR1 SNHLY and CDR2 FYNNEI. The CDR3 extends over 11 amino acids. CDR3: CASAAEDEQYF. For the CDR3, the DNA is TGTGCCAGCGCCGCCGAGGACGAGCAGTACTTC.

CDR3: CASSPKTARADDEQYF. The CDR3, as DNA: TGTGCCAGCAGCCCTAAGACAGCCCGGGCGGACGACGAGCAGTACTTC. The chain is built from TRBV27 and TRBJ2-7, with a possible D match to TRBD1 (5 bases). The V and J ends lost 6 bases and 5 bases respectively, with 23 bases between them. This CDR3 is built from 16 residues. From germline, CDR1 is MNHEY and CDR2 SMNVEV (reference sequence).